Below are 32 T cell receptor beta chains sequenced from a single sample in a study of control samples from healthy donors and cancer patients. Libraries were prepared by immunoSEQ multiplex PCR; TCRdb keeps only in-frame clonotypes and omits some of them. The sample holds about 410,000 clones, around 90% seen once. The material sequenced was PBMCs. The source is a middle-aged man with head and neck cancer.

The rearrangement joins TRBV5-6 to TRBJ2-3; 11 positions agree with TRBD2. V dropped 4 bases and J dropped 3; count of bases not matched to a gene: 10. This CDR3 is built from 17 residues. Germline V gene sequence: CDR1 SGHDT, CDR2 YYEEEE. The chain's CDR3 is CASSEGGGLAVTDTQYF. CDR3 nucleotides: TGTGCCAGCAGCGAGGGAGGGGGACTAGCGGTTACAGATACGCAGTATTTT.

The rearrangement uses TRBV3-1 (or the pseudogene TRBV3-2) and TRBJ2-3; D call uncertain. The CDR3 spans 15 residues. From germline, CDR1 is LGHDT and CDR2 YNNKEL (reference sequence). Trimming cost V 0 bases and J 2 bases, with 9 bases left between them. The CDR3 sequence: CASSQEHPVTDTQYF. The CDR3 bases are TGTGCCAGCAGCCAAGAGCACCCAGTCACAGATACGCAGTATTTT.

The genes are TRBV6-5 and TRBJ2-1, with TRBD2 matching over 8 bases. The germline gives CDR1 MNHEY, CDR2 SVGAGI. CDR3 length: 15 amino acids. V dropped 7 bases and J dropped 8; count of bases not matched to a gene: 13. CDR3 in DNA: TGTGCCAGCACTCGACTAGCGCGAGAGAGCCATGAGCAGTTCTTC. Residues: CASTRLARESHEQFF.

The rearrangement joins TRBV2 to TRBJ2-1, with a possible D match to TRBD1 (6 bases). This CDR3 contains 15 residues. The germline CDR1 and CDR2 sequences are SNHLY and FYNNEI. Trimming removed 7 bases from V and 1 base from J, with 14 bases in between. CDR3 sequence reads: CASTPMTGSYNEQFF. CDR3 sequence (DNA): TGTGCCAGCACCCCGATGACAGGATCCTACAATGAGCAGTTCTTC.

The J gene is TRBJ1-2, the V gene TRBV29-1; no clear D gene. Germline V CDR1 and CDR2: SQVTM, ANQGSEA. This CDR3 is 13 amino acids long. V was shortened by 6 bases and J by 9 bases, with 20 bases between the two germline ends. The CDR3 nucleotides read TGCAGCGTGGCCGGACCCATTACGGATAGCTACACCTTC. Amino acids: CSVAGPITDSYTF.

The CDR3 DNA reads as TGTGCCAGCAGGGGAAGCGGGGCCATATGGAACACCGGGGAGCTGTTTTTT. This codes for CASRGSGAIWNTGELFF. The chain combines TRBV28 with TRBJ2-2, with 7 positions matching TRBD2. The junction had 11 bases not matched to a gene; V was cut back by 6 bases and J by 1 base. CDR1 and CDR2 (germline): MDHEN, SYDVKM. This CDR3 is built from 17 residues.

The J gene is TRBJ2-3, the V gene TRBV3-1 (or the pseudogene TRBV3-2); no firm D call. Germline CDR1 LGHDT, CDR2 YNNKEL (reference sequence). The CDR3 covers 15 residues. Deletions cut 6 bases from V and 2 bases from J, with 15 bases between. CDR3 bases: TGTGCCAGCAGACCCAATTGGGCCTCCACAGATACGCAGTATTTT. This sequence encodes CASRPNWASTDTQYF.

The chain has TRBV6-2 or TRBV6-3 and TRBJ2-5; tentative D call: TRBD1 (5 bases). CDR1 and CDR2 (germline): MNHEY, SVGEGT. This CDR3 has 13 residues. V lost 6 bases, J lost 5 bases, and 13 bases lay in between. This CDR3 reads CASSPQGAETQYF. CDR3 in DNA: TGTGCCAGCAGCCCTCAGGGTGCGGAGACCCAGTACTTC.

CDR3 coding DNA: TGCGCCAGCAGCCTACAGGCAGCCACAGATACGCAGTATTTT. Translated: CASSLQAATDTQYF. The chain is built from TRBV4-3 and TRBJ2-3, with D possibly being TRBD1 (5 bases). V was shortened by 4 bases and J by 2 bases, with 10 bases between the two germline ends. The CDR3 runs 14 residues. The V gene's germline CDR1 is LGHNA and CDR2 YSLEER.

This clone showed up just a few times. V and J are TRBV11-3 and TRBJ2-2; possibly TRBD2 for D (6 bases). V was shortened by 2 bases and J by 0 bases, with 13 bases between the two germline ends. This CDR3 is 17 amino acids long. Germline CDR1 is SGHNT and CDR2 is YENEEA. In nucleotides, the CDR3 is TGTGCCAGCAGCTTAAGGGAGGCAGGGCCGAACACCGGGGAGCTGTTTTTT. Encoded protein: CASSLREAGPNTGELFF. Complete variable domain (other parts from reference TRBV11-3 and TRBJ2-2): EAGVVQSPRYKIIEKKQPVAFWCNPISGHNTLYWYLQNLGQGPELLIRYENEEAVDDSQLPKDRFSAERLKGVDSTLKIQPAELGDSAVYLCASSLREAGPNTGELFFGEGSRLTVL.

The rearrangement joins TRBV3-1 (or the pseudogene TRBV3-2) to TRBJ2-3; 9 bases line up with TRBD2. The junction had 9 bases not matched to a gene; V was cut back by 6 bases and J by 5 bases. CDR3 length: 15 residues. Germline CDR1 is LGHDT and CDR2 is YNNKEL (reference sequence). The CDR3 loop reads CASSSSGSGIDTQYF. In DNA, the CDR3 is TGTGCCAGCAGTAGTAGCGGGAGTGGTATAGATACGCAGTATTTT.

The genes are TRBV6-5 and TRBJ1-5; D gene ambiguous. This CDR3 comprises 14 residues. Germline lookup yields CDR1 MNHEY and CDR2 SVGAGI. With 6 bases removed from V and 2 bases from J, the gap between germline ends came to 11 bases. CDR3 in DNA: TGTGCCAGCAGAGGGAGGATCGGCAATCAGCCCCAGCATTTT. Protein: CASRGRIGNQPQHF.

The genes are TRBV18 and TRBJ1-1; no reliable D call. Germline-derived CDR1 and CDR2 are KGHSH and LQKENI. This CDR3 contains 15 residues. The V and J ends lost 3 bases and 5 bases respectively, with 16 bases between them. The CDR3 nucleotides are TGTGCCAGCTCACCGCCCTCGGCGGGAGGTACTGAAGCTTTCTTT. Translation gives CASSPPSAGGTEAFF.

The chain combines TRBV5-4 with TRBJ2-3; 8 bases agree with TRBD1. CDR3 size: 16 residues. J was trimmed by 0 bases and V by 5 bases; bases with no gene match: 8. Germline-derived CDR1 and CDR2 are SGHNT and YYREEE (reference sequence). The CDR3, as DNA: TGTGCCAGCAGTCCCCGGACAGGGACGAGCACAGATACGCAGTATTTT. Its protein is CASSPRTGTSTDTQYF.

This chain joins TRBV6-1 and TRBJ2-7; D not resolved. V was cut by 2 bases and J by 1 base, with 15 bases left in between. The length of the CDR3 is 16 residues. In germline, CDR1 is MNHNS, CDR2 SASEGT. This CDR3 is CASSESTTFVSYEQYF. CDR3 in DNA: TGTGCCAGCAGTGAATCAACTACCTTCGTTTCCTACGAGCAGTACTTC.

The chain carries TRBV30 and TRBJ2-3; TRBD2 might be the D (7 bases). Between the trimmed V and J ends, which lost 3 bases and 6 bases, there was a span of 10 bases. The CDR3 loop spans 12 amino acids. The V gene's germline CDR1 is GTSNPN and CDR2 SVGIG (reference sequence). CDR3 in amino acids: CAWRGGQDTQYF. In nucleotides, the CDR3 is TGTGCCTGGAGGGGGGGGCAGGATACGCAGTATTTT. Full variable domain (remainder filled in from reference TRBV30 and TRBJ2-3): SQTIHQWPATLVQPVGSPLSLECTVEGTSNPNLYWYRQAAGRGLQLLFYSVGIGQISSEVPQNLSASRPQDRQFILSSKKLLLSDSGFYLCAWRGGQDTQYFGPGTRLTVL.

Here the CDR3 DNA reads TGTGCCAGCAGCTACGTGCAGGCTAATGGCTACACCTTC. Its translation is CASSYVQANGYTF. This rearrangement joins TRBV5-6 to TRBJ1-2; D gene ambiguous. Germline CDR1 reads SGHDT; CDR2 reads YYEEEE. With 3 bases removed from V and 6 bases from J, the gap between germline ends came to 12 bases. There are 13 residues in the CDR3.

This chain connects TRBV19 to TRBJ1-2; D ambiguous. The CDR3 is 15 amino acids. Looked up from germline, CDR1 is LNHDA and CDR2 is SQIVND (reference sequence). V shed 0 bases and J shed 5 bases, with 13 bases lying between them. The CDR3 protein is CASSIDFTRLYGYTF. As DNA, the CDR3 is TGTGCCAGTAGTATAGATTTTACTCGCCTATATGGCTACACCTTC.

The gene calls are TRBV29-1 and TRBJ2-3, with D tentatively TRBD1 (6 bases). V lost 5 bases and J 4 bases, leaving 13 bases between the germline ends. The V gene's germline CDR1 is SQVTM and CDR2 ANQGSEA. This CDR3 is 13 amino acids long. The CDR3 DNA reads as TGCAGCGTTACACAGGGTGTCCCAGATACGCAGTATTTT. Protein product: CSVTQGVPDTQYF.

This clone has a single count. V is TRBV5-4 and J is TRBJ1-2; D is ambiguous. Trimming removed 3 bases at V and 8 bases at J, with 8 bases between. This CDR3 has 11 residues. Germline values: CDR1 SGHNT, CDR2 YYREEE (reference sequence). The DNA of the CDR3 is TGTGCCAGCAGCTCTTCAGGCGGCTACACCTTC. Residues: CASSSSGGYTF.

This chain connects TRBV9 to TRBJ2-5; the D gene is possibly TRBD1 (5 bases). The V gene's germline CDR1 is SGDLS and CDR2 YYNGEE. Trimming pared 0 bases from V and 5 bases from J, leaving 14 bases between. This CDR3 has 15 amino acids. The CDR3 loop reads CASSVAHSPGETQYF. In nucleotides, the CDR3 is TGTGCCAGCAGCGTAGCCCACTCACCAGGGGAGACCCAGTACTTC.

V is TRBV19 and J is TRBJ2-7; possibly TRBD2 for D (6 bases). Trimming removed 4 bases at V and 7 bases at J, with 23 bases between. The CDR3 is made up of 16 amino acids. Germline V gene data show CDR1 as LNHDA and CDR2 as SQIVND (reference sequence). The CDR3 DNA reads TGTGCCAGTAGTACCTTAAGCGGAGGGCGGACGGTGGAGCAGTACTTC. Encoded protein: CASSTLSGGRTVEQYF.

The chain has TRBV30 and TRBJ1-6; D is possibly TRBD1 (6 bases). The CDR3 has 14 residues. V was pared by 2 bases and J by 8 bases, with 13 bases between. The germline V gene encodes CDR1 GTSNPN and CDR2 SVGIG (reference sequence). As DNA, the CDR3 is TGTGCCTGGAGTCGGGGGCCTGGGGATTCACCCCTCCACTTT. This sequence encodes CAWSRGPGDSPLHF.

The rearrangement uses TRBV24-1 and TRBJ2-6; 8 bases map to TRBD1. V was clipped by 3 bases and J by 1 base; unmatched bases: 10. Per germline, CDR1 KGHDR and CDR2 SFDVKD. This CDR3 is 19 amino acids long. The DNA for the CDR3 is TGTGCCACCAGTGATGCAACCGGGACAGGAACTTCTGGGGCCAACGTCCTGACTTTC. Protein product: CATSDATGTGTSGANVLTF.

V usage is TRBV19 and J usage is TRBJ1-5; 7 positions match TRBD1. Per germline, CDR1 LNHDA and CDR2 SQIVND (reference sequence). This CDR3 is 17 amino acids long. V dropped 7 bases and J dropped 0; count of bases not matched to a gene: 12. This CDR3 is CASTQPRDRYSNQPQHF. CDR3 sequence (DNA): TGTGCCAGTACCCAGCCCAGGGACAGATATAGCAATCAGCCCCAGCATTTT.

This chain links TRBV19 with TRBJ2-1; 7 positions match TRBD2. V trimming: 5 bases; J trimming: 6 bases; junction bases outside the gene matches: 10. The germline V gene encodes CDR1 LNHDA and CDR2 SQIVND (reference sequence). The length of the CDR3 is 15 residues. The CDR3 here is CASSETGGGLNEQFF. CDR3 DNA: TGTGCCAGTAGTGAGACGGGAGGAGGTCTCAATGAGCAGTTCTTC.

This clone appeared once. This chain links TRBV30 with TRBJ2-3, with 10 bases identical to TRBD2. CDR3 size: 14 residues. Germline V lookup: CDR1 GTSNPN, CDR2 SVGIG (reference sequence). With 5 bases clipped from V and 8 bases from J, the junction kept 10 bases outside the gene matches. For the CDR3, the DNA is TGTGCCTGGTGGTTAGCGGGAGGCGCGGCTACGCAGTATTTT. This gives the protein CAWWLAGGAATQYF.

This CDR3 reads CASSHGQTNEKLFF. The CDR3 DNA is TGCGCCAGCAGCCACGGACAGACCAATGAAAAACTGTTTTTT. The chain is built from TRBV5-1 and TRBJ1-4, with D tentatively TRBD1 (6 bases). The CDR3 extends over 14 amino acids. V lost 4 bases and J 5 bases, leaving 12 bases between the germline ends. Germline values: CDR1 SGHRS, CDR2 YFSETQ.

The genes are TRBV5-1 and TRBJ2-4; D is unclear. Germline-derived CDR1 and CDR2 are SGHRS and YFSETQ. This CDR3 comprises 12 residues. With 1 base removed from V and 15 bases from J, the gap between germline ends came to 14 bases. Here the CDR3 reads CASSLLRQEPYF. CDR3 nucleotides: TGCGCCAGCAGCTTGTTAAGGCAGGAGCCGTACTTC.

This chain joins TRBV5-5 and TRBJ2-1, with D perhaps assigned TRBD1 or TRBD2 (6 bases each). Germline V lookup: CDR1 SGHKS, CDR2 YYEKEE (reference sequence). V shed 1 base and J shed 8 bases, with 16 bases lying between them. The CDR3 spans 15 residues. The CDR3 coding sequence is TGTGCCAGCAGCTTGCGGCTAGGGGGGTTGCATGAGCAGTTCTTC. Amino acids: CASSLRLGGLHEQFF.

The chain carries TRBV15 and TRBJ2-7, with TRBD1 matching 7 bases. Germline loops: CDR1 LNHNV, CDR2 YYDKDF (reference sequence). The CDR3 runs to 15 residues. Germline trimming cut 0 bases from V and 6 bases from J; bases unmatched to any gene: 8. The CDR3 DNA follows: TGTGCCACCAGCAGAGATTCTAACAGGGGTCGCGAGCAGTACTTC. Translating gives CATSRDSNRGREQYF.

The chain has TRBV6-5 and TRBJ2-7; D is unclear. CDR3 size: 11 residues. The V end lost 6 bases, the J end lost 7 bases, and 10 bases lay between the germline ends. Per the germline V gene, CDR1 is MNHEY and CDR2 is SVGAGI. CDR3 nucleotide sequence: TGTGCCAGCAGAGCACTCGGGGAGCAGTACTTC. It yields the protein CASRALGEQYF.